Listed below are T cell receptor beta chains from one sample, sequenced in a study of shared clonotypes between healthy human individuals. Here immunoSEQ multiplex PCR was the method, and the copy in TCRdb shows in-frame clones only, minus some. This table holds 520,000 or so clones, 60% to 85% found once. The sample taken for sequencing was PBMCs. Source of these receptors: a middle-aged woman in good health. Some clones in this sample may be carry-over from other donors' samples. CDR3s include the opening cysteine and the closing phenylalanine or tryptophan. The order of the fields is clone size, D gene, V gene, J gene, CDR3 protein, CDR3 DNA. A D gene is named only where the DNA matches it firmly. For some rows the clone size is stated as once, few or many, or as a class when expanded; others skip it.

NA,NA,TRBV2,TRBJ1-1,CASSESSWGSDEAFF,TGTGCCAGCAGTGAGAGTTCTTGGGGGTCTGATGAAGCTTTCTTT
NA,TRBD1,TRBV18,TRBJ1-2,CASSTRQGDGYTF,TGTGCCAGCTCAACCCGACAGGGGGATGGCTACACCTTC
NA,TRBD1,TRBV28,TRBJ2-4,CASSLGQGYNIQYF,TGTGCCAGCAGTTTGGGACAGGGGTATAACATTCAGTACTTC
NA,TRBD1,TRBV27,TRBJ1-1,CASSLSTGPNTEAFF,TGTGCCAGCAGTTTATCGACAGGGCCGAACACTGAAGCTTTCTTT
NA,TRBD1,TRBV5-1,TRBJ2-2,CASSLSGGENTGELFF,TGCGCCAGCAGCTTGTCAGGGGGCGAGAACACCGGGGAGCTGTTTTTT
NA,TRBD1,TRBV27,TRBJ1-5,CASSSRGQVYQYSNQPQHF,TGTGCCAGCAGTTCCCGCGGACAGGTTTACCAATATAGCAATCAGCCCCAGCATTTT
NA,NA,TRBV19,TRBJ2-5,CASSPGLGGGRQETQYF,TGTGCCAGTAGCCCGGGACTAGGAGGGGGCCGCCAAGAGACCCAGTACTTC
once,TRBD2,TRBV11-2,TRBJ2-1,CASRTAGGPSREQFF,TGTGCCAGCAGGACCGCGGGAGGGCCAAGCAGGGAGCAGTTCTTC
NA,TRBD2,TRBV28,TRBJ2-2,CASSFRLAGGPGELFF,TGTGCCAGCAGTTTTCGACTAGCGGGAGGTCCCGGGGAGCTGTTTTTT
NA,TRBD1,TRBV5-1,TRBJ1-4,CASSLKVPGQGNEKLFF,TGCGCCAGCAGCTTGAAAGTACCGGGACAGGGGAATGAAAAACTGTTTTTT
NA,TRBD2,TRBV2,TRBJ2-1,CASSELAGYYNEQFF,TGTGCCAGCAGTGAACTAGCGGGGTACTACAATGAGCAGTTCTTC
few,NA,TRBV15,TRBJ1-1,CATSREYLVRRNTEAFF,TGTGCCACCAGCAGAGAGTACCTGGTCCGACGGAACACTGAAGCTTTCTTT
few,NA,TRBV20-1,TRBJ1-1,CSADKNTEAFF,TGCAGTGCCGACAAGAACACTGAAGCTTTCTTT
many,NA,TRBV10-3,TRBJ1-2,CAIRAGNSNYGYTF,TGTGCCATCAGAGCCGGGAACAGTAACTATGGCTACACCTTC
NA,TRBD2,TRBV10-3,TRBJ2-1,CAISGTSGGSYNEQFF,TGTGCCATCAGTGGGACTAGCGGGGGGTCCTACAATGAGCAGTTCTTC
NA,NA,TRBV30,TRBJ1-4,CALERTNNEKLFF,TGTGCCTTAGAACGGACAAATAATGAAAAACTGTTTTTT
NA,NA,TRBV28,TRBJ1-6,CASRQTDRSLHF,TGTGCCAGCAGACAGACTGATAGGAGCCTCCACTTT
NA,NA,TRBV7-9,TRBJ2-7,CASSFQYEQYF,TGTGCCAGCAGCTTCCAATACGAGCAGTACTTC
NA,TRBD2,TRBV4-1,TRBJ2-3,CASSQGLAGGGMDTQYF,TGCGCCAGCAGCCAAGGGCTAGCGGGAGGAGGGATGGATACGCAGTATTTT
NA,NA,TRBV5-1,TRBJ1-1,CASSWGDPNTEAFF,TGCGCCAGCAGCTGGGGTGACCCTAACACTGAAGCTTTCTTT
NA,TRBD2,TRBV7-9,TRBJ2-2,CASSPPGGSGTGELFF,TGTGCCAGCAGCCCCCCCGGCGGGAGCGGAACCGGGGAGCTGTTTTTT
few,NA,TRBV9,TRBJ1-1,CASSVGSGTEAFF,TGTGCCAGCAGCGTAGGTTCCGGGACTGAAGCTTTCTTT
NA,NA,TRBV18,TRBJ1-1,CASSPGSDTEAFF,TGTGCCAGCTCACCGGGGTCCGACACTGAAGCTTTCTTT
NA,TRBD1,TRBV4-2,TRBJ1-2,CASSHVGQGDGYTF,TGTGCCAGCAGCCATGTAGGACAGGGGGATGGCTACACCTTC
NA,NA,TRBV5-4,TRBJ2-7,CASSLAIGPYEQYF,TGTGCCAGCAGCTTGGCCATCGGTCCCTACGAGCAGTACTTC
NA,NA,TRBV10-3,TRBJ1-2,CAISPGEGNGYTF,TGTGCCATCAGTCCAGGGGAGGGGAATGGCTACACCTTC
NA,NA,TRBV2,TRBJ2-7,CASSYAAYEQYF,TGTGCCAGCAGTTACGCCGCCTACGAGCAGTACTTC
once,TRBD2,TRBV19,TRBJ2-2,CASSTYPSGLVYTGELFF,TGTGCCAGTAGTACGTACCCCTCGGGACTAGTGTATACCGGGGAGCTGTTTTTT
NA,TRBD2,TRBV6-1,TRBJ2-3,CASSEVGGGSGTDTQYF,TGTGCCAGCAGTGAAGTCGGGGGGGGCTCCGGGACAGATACGCAGTATTTT
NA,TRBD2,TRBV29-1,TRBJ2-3,CSVEGLAGVLDTQYF,TGCAGCGTTGAGGGACTAGCGGGAGTGTTAGATACGCAGTATTTT
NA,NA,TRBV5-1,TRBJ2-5,CASSNGIQETQYF,TGCGCCAGCAGCAACGGGATCCAAGAGACCCAGTACTTC
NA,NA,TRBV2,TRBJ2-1,CATAGGFYNEQFF,TGTGCCACCGCAGGGGGGTTCTACAATGAGCAGTTCTTC
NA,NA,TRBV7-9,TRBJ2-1,CASILGTGDNEQFF,TGTGCCAGCATCCTCGGGACGGGCGACAATGAGCAGTTCTTC
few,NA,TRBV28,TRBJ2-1,CASIGGTKQFF,TGTGCCAGCATAGGCGGGACCAAGCAGTTCTTC
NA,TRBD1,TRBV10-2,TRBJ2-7,CASRKTGPSYEQYF,TGCGCCAGCAGGAAGACAGGGCCCTCCTACGAGCAGTACTTC
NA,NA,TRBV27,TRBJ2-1,CASSSSRANEQFF,TGTGCCAGCAGTTCATCGAGGGCGAATGAGCAGTTCTTC
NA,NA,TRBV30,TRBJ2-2,CAWSAEYTGELFF,TGTGCCTGGAGTGCAGAATACACCGGGGAGCTGTTTTTT
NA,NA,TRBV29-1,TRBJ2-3,CSVSTAGFTDTQYF,TGCAGCGTCTCCACCGCGGGATTCACAGATACGCAGTATTTT
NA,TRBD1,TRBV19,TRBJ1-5,CASATGTGGRGQPQHF,TGTGCCAGCGCAACCGGGACAGGGGGCCGTGGTCAGCCCCAGCATTTT
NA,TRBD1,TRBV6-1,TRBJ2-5,CASSEARGRWETQYF,TGTGCCAGCAGTGAAGCCAGGGGGCGGTGGGAGACCCAGTACTTC
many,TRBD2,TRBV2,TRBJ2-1,CASRVLAGGSEQFF,TGTGCCAGCAGAGTACTAGCGGGAGGTAGTGAGCAGTTCTTC
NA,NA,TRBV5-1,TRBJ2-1,CASSFRAEGNEQFF,TGCGCCAGCAGCTTTAGGGCAGAGGGGAATGAGCAGTTCTTC
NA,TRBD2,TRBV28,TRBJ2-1,CASTTRRRTSGKLDEQFF,TGTGCCAGCACGACCCGCCGCCGGACTAGCGGGAAGTTAGATGAGCAGTTCTTC
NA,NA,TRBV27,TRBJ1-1,CASTLRQGNTEAFF,TGTGCCAGCACCCTTCGCCAGGGGAACACTGAAGCTTTCTTT
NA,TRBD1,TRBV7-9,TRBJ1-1,CASSTPGGPTEAFF,TGTGCCAGCAGCACACCAGGGGGCCCCACTGAAGCTTTCTTT
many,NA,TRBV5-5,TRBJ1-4,CASSLFPEREKLFF,TGTGCCAGCAGCTTGTTCCCTGAGAGAGAAAAACTGTTTTTT
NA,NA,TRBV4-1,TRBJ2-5,CASSQPAGWSYQETQYF,TGCGCCAGCAGCCAGCCTGCAGGGTGGAGTTACCAAGAGACCCAGTACTTC
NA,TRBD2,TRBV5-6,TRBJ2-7,CASTPEGLAEQYF,TGTGCCAGCACCCCGGAGGGACTAGCGGAGCAGTACTTC
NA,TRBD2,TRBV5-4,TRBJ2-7,CASSMGLAETTGQYF,TGTGCCAGCAGCATGGGACTAGCGGAGACTACGGGGCAGTACTTC
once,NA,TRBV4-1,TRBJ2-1,CASSREANRGEQFF,TGCGCCAGCAGCCGGGAGGCCAACCGGGGCGAGCAGTTCTTC
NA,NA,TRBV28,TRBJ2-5,CASSRPPGRKETQYF,TGTGCCAGCAGTCGCCCACCGGGCAGAAAAGAGACCCAGTACTTC
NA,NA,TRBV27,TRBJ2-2,CASSLRGGNTGELFF,TGTGCCAGCAGTTTACGAGGGGGGAACACCGGGGAGCTGTTTTTT
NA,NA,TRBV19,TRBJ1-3,CASKDLDFPGNTIYF,TGTGCCAGTAAAGACTTGGACTTCCCTGGAAACACCATATATTTT
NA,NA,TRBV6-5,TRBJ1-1,CASSYSRLLNTEAFF,TGTGCCAGCAGTTACTCGAGGCTTTTAAACACTGAAGCTTTCTTT
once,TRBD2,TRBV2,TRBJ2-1,CASSLRLAGGDEQFF,TGTGCCAGCAGCCTCCGACTAGCGGGAGGGGATGAGCAGTTCTTC
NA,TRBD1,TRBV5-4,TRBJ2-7,CASSSLDRENYEQYF,TGTGCCAGCAGCTCACTCGACAGGGAAAACTACGAGCAGTACTTC
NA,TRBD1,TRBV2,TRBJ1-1,CASRAGQGNTEAFF,TGTGCCAGCAGGGCGGGACAGGGGAACACTGAAGCTTTCTTT
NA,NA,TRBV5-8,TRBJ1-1,CASSPNWGHLRAGNTEAFF,TGTGCCAGCAGCCCGAACTGGGGACATCTAAGGGCTGGGAACACTGAAGCTTTCTTT
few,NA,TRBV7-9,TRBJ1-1,CASSPRGPTEAFF,TGTGCCAGCAGCCCGAGGGGACCCACTGAAGCTTTCTTT